Below, 23 T cell receptor beta chains from the same sample are listed, as sequenced in a study of T cell responses to AZD1222 COVID-19 vaccine. Data came from immunoSEQ multiplex PCR; TCRdb stores just in-frame clones and leaves some out. The sample shows 150,000 to 200,000 clones, around 94% of them seen only once. Here the sequenced sample was peripheral blood, taken on day 0 of AZD1222 vaccination. The receptors come from an adult in good health.

This chain connects TRBV7-8 to TRBJ2-1, with D hard to call. CDR1 and CDR2 from the germline V gene are SGHVS and FQNEAQ. V dropped 4 bases and J dropped 4 bases, with 8 bases sitting between them. This CDR3 region has 13 residues. This CDR3 is CASSSQSYNEQFF. The CDR3 bases are TGTGCCAGCAGCTCCCAATCGTACAATGAGCAGTTCTTC.

The table lists this clone with a count of one. The genes are TRBV4-3 and TRBJ1-5; D possibly corresponds to TRBD1 (6 bases). The V and J ends lost 0 bases and 6 bases respectively, with 12 bases between them. The CDR3 loop spans 15 amino acids. CDR1 is LGHNA and CDR2 is YSLEER in the germline V gene. The CDR3 sequence: CASSQDLGGGQPQHF. In DNA form, the CDR3 reads TGCGCCAGCAGCCAAGATCTGGGGGGCGGTCAGCCCCAGCATTTT.

V usage is TRBV19 and J usage is TRBJ2-7; TRBD1 is a possible D gene (6 bases). Germline lookup yields CDR1 LNHDA and CDR2 SQIVND (reference sequence). Trimming shortened V by 5 bases and J by 2 bases, and 10 bases separated the two germline ends. The CDR3 is made up of 13 amino acids. In nucleotides, the CDR3 is TGTGCCAGTAGTCAAACAGGGACCTACGAGCAGTACGTC. As protein: CASSQTGTYEQYV.

This chain links TRBV6-5 with TRBJ1-2, with D possibly matching TRBD1 (5 bases). With 7 bases removed from V and 3 bases from J, the gap between germline ends came to 12 bases. The CDR3 is made up of 13 amino acids. CDR1 and CDR2 from the germline V gene are MNHEY and SVGAGI. CDR3 sequence (DNA): TGTGCCAGCAAAGAGGGGCCCGACTATGGCTACACCTTC. Translating it yields CASKEGPDYGYTF.

The rearrangement joins TRBV11-2 to TRBJ2-3, with unresolved D. Trimming cost V 1 base and J 4 bases, with 6 bases left between them. This CDR3 has 13 amino acids. Looked up from germline, CDR1 is SGHAT and CDR2 is FQNNGV. The CDR3 loop reads CASSLGQADTQYF. The CDR3, as DNA: TGTGCCAGCAGCTTAGGGCAAGCAGATACGCAGTATTTT. The full variable domain, rest sourced from reference TRBV11-2 and TRBJ2-3, is EAGVAQSPRYKIIEKRQSVAFWCNPISGHATLYWYQQILGQGPKLLIQFQNNGVVDDSQLPKDRFSAERLKGVDSTLKIQPAKLEDSAVYLCASSLGQADTQYFGPGTRLTVL.

Regarding this clone: Other DNA sequences in this sample translate to the same CDR3. The chain has TRBV5-1 and TRBJ1-6, with D uncertain. From germline, CDR1 is SGHRS and CDR2 YFSETQ. The ends were cut back, 0 bases at V and 0 bases at J, with 4 bases in the middle. The CDR3 consists of 15 residues. Here the CDR3 reads CASSLDSSYNSPLHF. In DNA, the CDR3 is TGCGCCAGCAGCTTGGACAGCTCCTATAATTCACCCCTCCACTTT.

The chain is built from TRBV2 and TRBJ2-2; D perhaps matches TRBD2 (6 bases). The CDR3 consists of 17 residues. V lost 8 bases and J 2 bases, leaving 21 bases between the germline ends. Germline V lookup: CDR1 SNHLY, CDR2 FYNNEI. CDR3: CASRRGRLEINTGELFF. CDR3 coding DNA: TGTGCCAGCCGGAGGGGTAGACTGGAAATTAACACCGGGGAGCTGTTTTTT.

The chain carries TRBV6-5 and TRBJ1-2; 7 nucleotides align to TRBD1. The CDR3 length is 15 residues. The germline V gene encodes CDR1 MNHEY and CDR2 SVGAGI. Trimming cost V 0 bases and J 4 bases; bases outside gene matches: 5. DNA for the CDR3: TGTGCCAGCAGTTACTCTGCGACAGGGCTCTATGGCTACACCTTC. It is translated as CASSYSATGLYGYTF.

For the CDR3, the DNA is TGTGCCAGCTCACCAGGGGGACAGCTATATTCCACCCTCCACTTT. It codes for CASSPGGQLYSTLHF. The chain links TRBV18 to TRBJ1-6, with 7 bases lining up with TRBD1. The junction had 12 bases not matched to a gene; V was cut back by 2 bases and J by 14 bases. The germline CDR1 and CDR2 sequences are KGHSH and LQKENI. The CDR3 is 15 amino acids. The whole variable domain, remainder taken from reference TRBV18 and TRBJ1-6, is NAGVMQNPRHLVRRRGQEARLRCSPMKGHSHVYWYRQLPEEGLKFMVYLQKENIIDESGMPKERFSAEFPKEGPSILRIQQVVRGDSAAYFCASSPGGQLYSTLHFGNGTRLTVT.

The J gene is TRBJ2-1, the V gene TRBV27; D may match TRBD1 or TRBD2 (5 bases each). This CDR3 region has 12 residues. The germline V gene has CDR1 MNHEY and CDR2 SMNVEV (reference sequence). With 7 bases removed from V and 7 bases from J, the gap between germline ends came to 11 bases. CDR3: CASTPGGNEQFF. The CDR3 DNA follows: TGTGCCAGCACCCCTGGGGGAAATGAGCAGTTCTTC.

The chain recombines TRBV5-4 with TRBJ1-5; D unclear. CDR3 length equals 15 residues. V was pared by 2 bases and J by 6 bases, with 15 bases between. Germline CDR1 and CDR2: SGHNT and YYREEE (reference sequence). The CDR3 protein is CASSFLKTEGQPQHF. The CDR3, as DNA: TGTGCCAGCAGCTTCCTCAAGACGGAGGGTCAGCCCCAGCATTTT.

The table lists this clone with a count of one. The chain is built from TRBV4-1 and TRBJ2-7, with D unresolved. Germline assignment: CDR1 MGHRA and CDR2 YSYEKL. V lost 2 bases and J lost 4, with 9 bases in between. CDR3 length: 13 residues. CDR3 protein: CASSQYEEYEQYF. CDR3 coding DNA: TGCGCCAGCAGCCAATACGAGGAGTACGAGCAGTACTTC.

The chain links TRBV11-2 to TRBJ2-2, with no clear D. CDR1 is SGHAT and CDR2 is FQNNGV in the germline V gene. The CDR3 is 13 residues long. Trimming took off 1 base at V and 3 bases at J, with 3 bases between the two ends. In DNA form, the CDR3 reads TGTGCCAGCAGCTTAGGGTACACCGGGGAGCTGTTTTTT. Amino acids: CASSLGYTGELFF.

This chain uses TRBV18 with TRBJ1-5, with 10 nucleotides matching TRBD1. There are 17 residues in the CDR3. V trimming: 3 bases; J trimming: 1 base; junction bases outside the gene matches: 6. CDR1 and CDR2 from the germline V gene are KGHSH and LQKENI. In DNA, the CDR3 is TGTGCCAGCTCACCTCCAAGGACAGGGGGAAGCAATCAGCCCCAGCATTTT. Translation gives CASSPPRTGGSNQPQHF.

The V call is TRBV7-9, the J call TRBJ1-2; D is perhaps TRBD1 (6 bases). CDR1 and CDR2 from the germline V gene are SEHNR and FQNEAQ (reference sequence). CDR3 length: 14 residues. Trimming cost V 1 base and J 4 bases, with 10 bases left between them. In DNA, the CDR3 is TGTGCCAGCAGCTTAGGTCAGGGGCTCTATGGCTACACCTTC. Amino acid sequence: CASSLGQGLYGYTF.

The V call is TRBV2, the J call TRBJ2-3; D unclear. Germline values: CDR1 SNHLY, CDR2 FYNNEI. The CDR3 consists of 14 residues. Trimming removed 7 bases from V and 0 bases from J, with 11 bases in between. CDR3 nucleotides: TGTGCCAGCAATAGGGCAGCTAGCACAGATACGCAGTATTTT. Protein sequence: CASNRAASTDTQYF.

The chain has TRBV24-1 and TRBJ1-1, with a tentative D call TRBD1 (6 bases). V lost 4 bases, J lost 3 bases, and 8 bases lay in between. This CDR3 has 13 amino acids. Germline-derived CDR1 and CDR2 are KGHDR and SFDVKD. The CDR3 loop is CATSDRGYTEAFF. Written as DNA, the CDR3 is TGTGCCACCAGTGACAGGGGATACACTGAAGCTTTCTTT.

The V call is TRBV27, the J call TRBJ2-4; tentatively, D is TRBD1 (6 bases). CDR3 size: 14 residues. Germline V gene lookup returns CDR1 MNHEY and CDR2 SMNVEV (reference sequence). V was cut by 5 bases and J by 8 bases, with 16 bases left in between. Here the CDR3 reads CASSPTGRGDIQYF. In nucleotides, the CDR3 is TGTGCCAGCAGTCCTACAGGGAGAGGAGACATTCAGTACTTC.

This chain links TRBV9 with TRBJ2-2; possibly TRBD1 or TRBD2 for D (5 bases each). The germline V gene has CDR1 SGDLS and CDR2 YYNGEE. Trimming stripped 0 bases from V and 5 bases from J, with 11 bases between. The CDR3 loop spans 15 amino acids. CDR3 sequence reads: CASSVVAGTTGELFF. The CDR3 nucleotides are TGTGCCAGCAGCGTAGTTGCAGGGACGACCGGGGAGCTGTTTTTT. Using reference TRBV9 and TRBJ2-2 for the parts outside the CDR3, the full variable domain is DSGVTQTPKHLITATGQRVTLRCSPRSGDLSVYWYQQSLDQGLQFLIQYYNGEERAKGNILERFSAQQFPDLHSELNLSSLELGDSALYFCASSVVAGTTGELFFGEGSRLTVL.

The rearrangement uses TRBV4-3 and TRBJ1-2; D not resolved. CDR1 and CDR2 from the germline V gene are LGHNA and YSLEER. The CDR3 length is 15 residues. Trimming removed 1 base from V and 2 bases from J, with 11 bases in between. This chain's CDR3 is CASSQGPSTNYGYTF. In DNA, the CDR3 is TGCGCCAGCAGCCAAGGGCCCTCTACGAACTATGGCTACACCTTC.

The chain uses TRBV6-2 or TRBV6-3 and TRBJ1-2; 7 bases map to TRBD1. Trimming took 5 bases from V and 4 from J; bases not matched to a gene: 4. This CDR3 has 13 amino acids. The germline V gene encodes CDR1 MNHEY and CDR2 SVGEGT. CDR3 bases: TGTGCCAGCAGTGCCGGGGACAGCTATGGCTACACCTTC. It encodes CASSAGDSYGYTF.

The chain carries TRBV3-1 (or the pseudogene TRBV3-2) and TRBJ1-6; D uncertain. V gave up 3 bases and J gave up 6 bases, with 6 bases separating them. This CDR3 contains 13 residues. CDR1 is LGHDT and CDR2 is YNNKEL in the germline V gene (reference sequence). CDR3 sequence reads: CASSQGRNSPLHF. The CDR3 DNA is TGTGCCAGCAGCCAGGGCCGTAATTCACCCCTCCACTTT.

The CDR3 sequence: CASNPGGSLNEQFF. The CDR3 DNA is TGTGCCAGCAATCCTGGAGGCTCCTTAAATGAGCAGTTCTTC. The J gene is TRBJ2-1, the V gene TRBV6-6, with D maybe TRBD2 (5 bases). This CDR3 region has 14 residues. Germline assignment: CDR1 MNHNY and CDR2 SVGAGI (reference sequence). Trimming cost V 7 bases and J 7 bases, with 17 bases left between them.